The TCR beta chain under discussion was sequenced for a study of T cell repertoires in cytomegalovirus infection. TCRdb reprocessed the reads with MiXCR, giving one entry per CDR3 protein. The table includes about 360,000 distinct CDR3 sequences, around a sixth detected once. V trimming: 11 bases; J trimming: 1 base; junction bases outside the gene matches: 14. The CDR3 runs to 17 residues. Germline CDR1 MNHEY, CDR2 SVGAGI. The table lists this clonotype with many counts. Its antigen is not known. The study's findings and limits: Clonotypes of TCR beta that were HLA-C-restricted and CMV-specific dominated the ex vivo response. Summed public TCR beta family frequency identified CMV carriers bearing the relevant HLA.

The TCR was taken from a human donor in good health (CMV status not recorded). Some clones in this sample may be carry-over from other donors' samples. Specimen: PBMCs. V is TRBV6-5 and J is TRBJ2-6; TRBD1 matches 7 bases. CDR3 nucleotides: TGTGCCTCATCCCCCGGGACAGCGGTTTCTGGGGCCAACGTCCTGACTTTC. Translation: CASSPGTAVSGANVLTF.